The present entry profiles one T cell receptor (beta chain) with its context. The antigen remains unidentified. The data derive from a study of shared clonotypes between healthy human individuals. The wider study: Three CD4 naive, three CD4 memory, two CD8 naive and one CD8 memory plate were used per donor.

Whole-study results and caveats: Naive subsets generally exceeded memory subsets in estimated richness.

The test was conducted at deep level. The protocol was immunoSEQ multiplex PCR, while the TCRdb copy is restricted to in-frame clones and leaves out a portion. The sample holds around 700,000 clones, about three quarters seen once. This CDR3 has 15 residues. Germline loops: CDR1 MNHEY, CDR2 SVGAGI. Germline trimming cut 2 bases from V and 7 bases from J; bases unmatched to any gene: 8. The TCR sequence derives from a woman in her 30s in good health. Sequencing was performed on memory CD4+ T cells sorted from blood. Subset described: CD45RA-negative fraction. This sequence joins TRBV6-5 and TRBJ2-7; 10 bases are shared with TRBD2. This CDR3 is CASSYAAGGRREQYF. The CDR3 DNA sequence: TGTGCCAGCAGTTACGCAGCGGGAGGGAGGAGGGAGCAGTACTTC.